The 15 T cell receptor beta chains reported below all come from one sample, sequenced in a study of blood T cell repertoires in COVID-19. Sequencing was performed with immunoSEQ multiplex PCR; in TCRdb, only in-frame clones are kept and a portion is missing. Here the sample spans about 98,000 clones, 84% being singletons. Sequencing was performed on peripheral blood. These receptors originate from a human donor in a cohort sampled during active COVID-19.

The chain employs TRBV7-9 and TRBJ2-2, with TRBD2 matching over 9 bases. V dropped 1 base and J dropped 5; count of bases not matched to a gene: 11. CDR3 length equals 18 residues. Germline V gene lookup returns CDR1 SEHNR and CDR2 FQNEAQ (reference sequence). In nucleotides, the CDR3 is TGTGCCAGCAGCTTAGTCTTCGGCGGGGGGGCCTTAACCGGGGAGCTGTTTTTT. Amino acid sequence: CASSLVFGGGALTGELFF.

This clone was seen a single time. V is TRBV6-2 or TRBV6-3 and J is TRBJ2-5; the D gene is possibly TRBD1 (5 bases). Germline CDR1 and CDR2: MNHEY and SVGEGT. The CDR3 is 15 amino acids. The ends were cut back, 2 bases at V and 1 base at J, with 11 bases in the middle. The CDR3 reads CASSYPGAAQETQYF. CDR3 DNA sequence: TGTGCCAGCAGTTACCCTGGGGCGGCCCAAGAGACCCAGTACTTC.

V and J are TRBV18 and TRBJ2-5, with D perhaps TRBD1 (6 bases). The CDR3 consists of 14 residues. Germline V lookup: CDR1 KGHSH, CDR2 LQKENI. The ends were cut back, 2 bases at V and 7 bases at J, with 14 bases in the middle. The DNA of the CDR3 is TGTGCCAGCTCACCAGACAGGACCCAGGGGACCCAGTACTTC. Encoded protein: CASSPDRTQGTQYF.

In this sample, this clone turned up once. The chain uses TRBV7-9 and TRBJ2-2; 7 bases line up with TRBD1. V shed 3 bases and J 5 bases; nucleotides not matched to a gene: 6. CDR3 length: 15 residues. In germline, CDR1 is SEHNR, CDR2 FQNEAQ (reference sequence). CDR3 sequence (DNA): TGTGCCAGCAGCTTTAGACAGGGCTCAACCGGGGAGCTGTTTTTT. This codes for CASSFRQGSTGELFF.

This sequence joins TRBV7-3 and TRBJ1-4; no definite D call. The CDR3 is made up of 16 amino acids. Germline loops: CDR1 SGHTA, CDR2 FQGTGA. The V and J ends lost 1 base and 2 bases respectively, with 11 bases between them. The CDR3 region has the DNA TGTGCCAGCAGCTTAAATCCGCCGGTCACTAATGAAAAACTGTTTTTT. Its translation is CASSLNPPVTNEKLFF. Filled out from reference TRBV7-3 and TRBJ1-4, the complete variable domain reads GAGVSQTPSNKVTEKGKYVELRCDPISGHTALYWYRQSLGQGPEFLIYFQGTGAADDSGLPNDRFFAVRPEGSVSTLKIQRTERGDSAVYLCASSLNPPVTNEKLFFGSGTQLSVL.

This rearrangement joins TRBV4-2 to TRBJ2-5, with a possible D match to TRBD2 (6 bases). The CDR3 length is 14 residues. Germline CDR1 and CDR2: LGHNA and YNFKEQ. Deletions cut 1 base from V and 5 bases from J, with 11 bases between. The CDR3 DNA is TGTGCCAGCAGCCAAGGGGGGGACGGGGAGACCCAGTACTTC. As protein: CASSQGGDGETQYF.

The chain links TRBV7-6 to TRBJ2-3; 8 bases are a match to TRBD2. In germline, CDR1 is SGHVS, CDR2 FNYEAQ. The V gene end was trimmed by 5 bases and the J gene end by 4 bases; junction bases not matched to a gene: 8. This CDR3 has 15 residues. The CDR3 DNA sequence: TGTGCCAGCAGCAGTGCGCCACTAGCGGCAGATACGCAGTATTTT. Protein: CASSSAPLAADTQYF.

The rearrangement links TRBV19 to TRBJ1-2, with TRBD1 as a possible D gene (6 bases). Germline CDR1 and CDR2: LNHDA and SQIVND (reference sequence). There are 14 residues in the CDR3. The ends were cut back, 8 bases at V and 8 bases at J, with 21 bases in the middle. The CDR3 sequence is CASRGWAQGLGYTF. Here the CDR3 DNA reads TGTGCCAGTCGAGGGTGGGCGCAGGGGTTGGGCTACACCTTC.

The gene calls are TRBV7-3 and TRBJ2-2, with D maybe TRBD2 (5 bases). V lost 5 bases, J lost 10 bases, and 20 bases lay in between. From germline, CDR1 is SGHTA and CDR2 FQGTGA. This CDR3 spans 15 amino acids. Written as DNA, the CDR3 is TGTGCCAGCAGCCGTAGGGAGTTTGGTAGGGAGGAGCTGTTTTTT. As protein: CASSRREFGREELFF.

This chain links TRBV5-1 with TRBJ2-2; possibly TRBD2 for D (5 bases). This CDR3 region has 18 residues. V was clipped by 1 base and J by 0 bases, with 16 bases between them. Germline CDR1 reads SGHRS; CDR2 reads YFSETQ. The CDR3 is CASSLHSGMNPNTGELFF. Here the CDR3 DNA reads TGCGCCAGCAGCTTGCACTCCGGGATGAATCCGAACACCGGGGAGCTGTTTTTT.

The rearrangement uses TRBV28 and TRBJ2-2, with 11 bases aligning to TRBD2. This CDR3 contains 15 residues. Unmatched junction bases numbered 7, after V lost 9 bases and J lost 4 bases. The V gene's germline CDR1 is MDHEN and CDR2 SYDVKM. The CDR3 here is CASSSGGSGTGELFF. CDR3 DNA sequence: TGTGCCAGTTCTAGCGGGGGGAGTGGCACCGGGGAGCTGTTTTTT.

The chain employs TRBV7-2 and TRBJ2-2; 8 bases fit TRBD2. The CDR3 loop spans 16 amino acids. Trimming took 7 bases from V and 2 from J; bases not matched to a gene: 9. Germline loops: CDR1 SGHTA, CDR2 FQGNSA. Here the CDR3 reads CASTSFRGGNTGELFF. CDR3 nucleotide sequence: TGTGCCAGCACCTCCTTTCGGGGGGGAAACACCGGGGAGCTGTTTTTT.

There are a few counts of this clone. The J gene is TRBJ1-2, the V gene TRBV4-3, with D possibly being TRBD1 (6 bases). Germline-derived CDR1 and CDR2 are LGHNA and YSLEER. V lost 0 bases to trimming and J lost 5 bases, with 10 bases between them. The CDR3 totals 14 residues. DNA of the CDR3: TGCGCCAGCAGCCAAGATAGGGGGTCTTATGGCTACACCTTC. Translating gives CASSQDRGSYGYTF.

As to this clone: The sample has other DNA sequences that encode this CDR3 too. The V and J genes are TRBV3-1 (or the pseudogene TRBV3-2) and TRBJ1-1, with D unclear. Trimming cost V 6 bases and J 5 bases, with 7 bases left between them. The germline V gene has CDR1 LGHDT and CDR2 YNNKEL (reference sequence). The CDR3 is made up of 11 amino acids. The CDR3 protein is CASRGGTEAFF. The DNA for the CDR3 is TGTGCCAGCAGAGGAGGAACTGAAGCTTTCTTT.

This clone turned up a few times. The chain recombines TRBV7-2 with TRBJ2-2, with a possible D match to TRBD2 (6 bases). This CDR3 is 15 amino acids long. CDR1 is SGHTA, CDR2 FQGNSA, per germline. The V end was cut by 3 bases, the J end by 2 bases, with 10 bases between. The chain's CDR3 is CASSFGTANTGELFF. The CDR3 DNA is TGTGCCAGCAGCTTCGGGACTGCTAACACCGGGGAGCTGTTTTTT.